Below are 2 T cell receptor beta chains sequenced from a single sample in a study of T cell responses to AZD1222 COVID-19 vaccine. Clones were read by immunoSEQ multiplex PCR, and TCRdb kept only the in-frame ones, dropping some. The sample holds roughly 160,000 clones, roughly 87% seen once. The sample here was peripheral blood, taken 28 days after the second AZD1222 dose. The receptors were sampled from an adult who received the AZD1222 COVID-19 vaccine.

This chain uses TRBV11-3 with TRBJ2-5; no clear D. Trimming removed 5 bases at V and 1 base at J, with 8 bases between. The length of the CDR3 is 13 residues. The germline V gene encodes CDR1 SGHNT and CDR2 YENEEA. CDR3 DNA sequence: TGTGCCAGCAGCCTGGATCTCCAAGAGACCCAGTACTTC. Protein: CASSLDLQETQYF.

The V and J genes are TRBV9 and TRBJ2-7; the D gene is possibly TRBD2 (5 bases). This CDR3 is built from 14 residues. CDR1 is SGDLS and CDR2 is YYNGEE in the germline V gene. V lost 8 bases and J lost 2, with 17 bases in between. CDR3 in amino acids: CASSRRDNTYEQYF. The CDR3 DNA reads as TGTGCCAGTTCCCGCCGGGATAATACCTACGAGCAGTACTTC.